This T cell receptor beta chain stems from a study of blood T cell repertoires in COVID-19 (dated by TCRdb to 2020 to 2022). Background for the entire study: Collaborator samples came from the United States, Italy and Spain and covered acute and convalescent phases of COVID-19. The prospective study material was composed of cDNA or gDNA derived from T cells, B-cell-depleted T cells, or PBMCs. Deeply sampled blood TCRbeta repertoires from subjects exposed to, actively infected with, or recovered from COVID-19 were included in the dataset. The repertoires were released in a freely available public database meant as a resource for research on the immune response to SARS-CoV-2. Samples were obtained from the ongoing ImmuneRACE study (first 160 participants) and from approximately 1,200 subjects provided by 6 global collaborators. Sample metadata almost always included a de-identified subject ID, COVID-19 status, age in years and sex. Where HLA class I and class II types were available, the types were taken from metadata supplied by the sample provider, not from assay-based typing. General conclusions and limits of the study: How much clinical and demographic metadata was included differed by source and by participant, and the metadata was provided uncurated.

The immunoSEQ Assay, a bias-controlled multiplex PCR, was used to amplify TCRbeta CDR3 regions from genomic DNA. Turning to the authors' computational methods: The number of nucleated cells in each sample was estimated by amplification of reference gene primers within the assay. To quantify the absolute abundance of each unique TCRbeta CDR3 rearrangement, sequence reads were collapsed and filtered. For each sample, productive Simpson clonality was calculated as the square root of Simpson's diversity index across productive rearrangements. As stored in TCRdb, this immuneACCESS dataset retains in-frame rearrangements with V and J assigned. A fraction of the clones does not appear; measured against another copy, unresolved V genes explain less than half of the discrepancy, and the remainder lacks a known reason. V, J and clone size are those of that table, while D and trimming were read from the DNA. This sample gives approximately 200,000 clones in total; 86% of them show up just once. 2.2% of the sample belongs to the ten largest clones.

At the junction V is shortened by 0 bases and J by 5 bases; bases outside the gene matches: 8. CDR1 and CDR2 were assigned from the germline V gene as MGHRA and YSYEKL. From its cysteine to its phenylalanine, the CDR3 spans 16 amino acids. Only the CDR3 region is kept as DNA, spanning 48 bases read in frame from base 1. This clone was picked up one time. Its antigen target is currently unknown. No much larger clone is present one base from it, and per-base qualities are unavailable. The collaborating institutions used their own protocols to collect whole blood in K2EDTA tubes. For TCRbeta analysis, collaborator samples were shipped as frozen whole blood, as isolated PBMCs, or as DNA extracted from either sample type.

The receptor was derived from a woman between 45 and 60 years old with acute or convalescent COVID-19. The receptor chain draws on TRBV4-1 and TRBJ2-7, with 9 bases in between that match TRBD1. The sample consisted of peripheral blood. The CDR3 region has the sequence CASSQESGQGFNEQYF. The DNA sequence reads TGCGCCAGCAGCCAAGAGTCGGGACAGGGTTTTAACGAGCAGTACTTC.